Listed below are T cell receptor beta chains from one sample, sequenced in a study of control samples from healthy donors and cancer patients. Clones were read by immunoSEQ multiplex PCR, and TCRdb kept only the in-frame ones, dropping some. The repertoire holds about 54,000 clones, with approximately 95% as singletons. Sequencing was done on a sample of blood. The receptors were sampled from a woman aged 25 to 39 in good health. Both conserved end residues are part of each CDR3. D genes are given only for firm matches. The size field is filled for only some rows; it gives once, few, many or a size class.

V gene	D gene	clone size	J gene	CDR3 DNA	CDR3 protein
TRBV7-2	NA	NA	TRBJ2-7	TGTGCCAGCAGCTTAGACTTTGGACCGGCGCTGTACGAGCAGTACTTC	CASSLDFGPALYEQYF
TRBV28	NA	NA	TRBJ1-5	TGTGCCAGCAGCGCTGGGTCCAGGGGTGACAATCAGCCCCAGCATTTT	CASSAGSRGDNQPQHF
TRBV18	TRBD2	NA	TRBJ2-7	TGTGCCAGCTCATCCTACTCCGGGACTAGCAGGTACGAGCAGTACTTC	CASSSYSGTSRYEQYF
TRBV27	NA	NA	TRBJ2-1	TGTGCCAGCAGTTTTACCGGGACTCTGAATGAGCAGTTCTTC	CASSFTGTLNEQFF
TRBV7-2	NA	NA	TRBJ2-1	TGTGCCAGCAGCCATTATGGGGGTGAGCAGTTCTTC	CASSHYGGEQFF
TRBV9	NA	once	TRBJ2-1	TGTGCCAGCAGCGTAGACCCTGAGATTAGCTCCTACAATGAGCAGTTCTTC	CASSVDPEISSYNEQFF
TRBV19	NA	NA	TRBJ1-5	TGTGCCAGTAGTAGCGTCGGGTTGGGAAATCAGCCCCAGCATTTT	CASSSVGLGNQPQHF
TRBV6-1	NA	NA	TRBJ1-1	TGTGCCAGCAGTGAAGTGGTGGAATTGAACACTGAAGCTTTCTTT	CASSEVVELNTEAFF
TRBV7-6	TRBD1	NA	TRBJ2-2	TGTGCCAGCAGCTCCGGGACAGGGGCCGGGGAGCTGTTTTTT	CASSSGTGAGELFF
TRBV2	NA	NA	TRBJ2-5	TGTGCCAGCAGTGACCTTGGGCCGGAAGAGACCCAGTACTTC	CASSDLGPEETQYF
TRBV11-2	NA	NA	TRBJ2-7	TGTGCCAGCAGCGTTGACAGGTACTCCTACGAGCAGTACTTC	CASSVDRYSYEQYF
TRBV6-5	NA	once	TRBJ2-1	TGTGCCAGCAGTACGCGTCGGGTAGGCAATGAGCAGTTCTTC	CASSTRRVGNEQFF
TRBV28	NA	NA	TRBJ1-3	TGTGCCAGCAGTCTGAACTCTGGAAACACCATATATTTT	CASSLNSGNTIYF
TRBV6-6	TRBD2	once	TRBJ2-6	TGTGCCAGCAGTCCCCAGCGGGGGGGTACTGGGGCCAACGTCCTGACTTTC	CASSPQRGGTGANVLTF
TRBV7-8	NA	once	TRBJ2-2	TGTGCCAGCAGCTTAATGGCCTCGGGCACCGGGGAGCTGTTTTTT	CASSLMASGTGELFF
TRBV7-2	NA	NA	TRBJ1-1	TGTGCCAGCGGGGTGGGTTTGGGGGGCGAAGCTTTCTTT	CASGVGLGGEAFF
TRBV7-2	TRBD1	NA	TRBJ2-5	TGTGCCAGCAGCTTAAACAGGGGAGAGACCCAGTACTTC	CASSLNRGETQYF
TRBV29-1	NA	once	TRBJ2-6	TGCAGCGTTCCCGAGGGGGGCGGCTACTCTGGGGCCAACGTCCTGACTTTC	CSVPEGGGYSGANVLTF
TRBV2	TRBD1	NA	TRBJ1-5	TGTGCCAGCAGTGGACAGGGGGGCAATCAGCCCCAGCATTTT	CASSGQGGNQPQHF
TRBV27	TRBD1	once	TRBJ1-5	TGTGCCAGCAGTTTAGAAGGGGGCGCGCAGCCCCAGCATTTT	CASSLEGGAQPQHF
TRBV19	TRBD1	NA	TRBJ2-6	TGTGCCAGTAGTACCATCCTGACAGGGCGCTTTTCCTCCTCTGGGGCCAACGTCCTGACTTTC	CASSTILTGRFSSSGANVLTF
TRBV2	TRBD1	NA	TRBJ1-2	TGTGCCAGCAGCTCTACAGGGGATTATGGCTACACCTTC	CASSSTGDYGYTF
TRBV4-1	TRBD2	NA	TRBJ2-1	TGCGCCAGCAGCCAAGGGACTAGCGGGTTAAATGAGCAGTTCTTC	CASSQGTSGLNEQFF